This TCR beta chain originates from a study of regulatory T cells in long-lasting Graves disease. Overall study: Patients with persistent Graves' disease had over 5 years of antithyroid drugs and persistent TSH receptor antibodies.

Building of the TCR beta libraries involved iRepertoire HTBI primers and Arm-PCR of CDR3 regions. TCRdb passed the multiplex PCR reads through MiXCR, listing each CDR3 protein once. The sample records about 470,000 distinct CDR3 sequences, around a fifth being singletons. The V and J ends lost 5 bases and 5 bases, in that order; junction bases with no gene match: 4. Germline V gene lookup returns CDR1 SGHTA and CDR2 FQGTGA. The CDR3 totals 13 residues. Documented time point: persistent/refractory GD, antithyroid drugs over 5 years with positive TRAb. The authors made the TCR library using RNA they extracted from PBMCs. It was an endocrinology department in Xi'an, China, that provided the patients. This clonotype was observed many times. Its target is not known. General observations from the study: TCR diversity was lower in persistent Graves' patients (versus newly diagnosed ones). The number of shared public clonotypes was higher in persistent patients (approximately 2,500) than new patients (approximately 1,000).

V and J are TRBV7-3 and TRBJ2-7, with TRBD1 matching 9 bases. Material: peripheral blood mononuclear cells (PBMCs), obtained when the disease was refractory, from a patient treated with antithyroid drugs. This sequence originates from a female donor with Graves disease. The CDR3: CASSLGQGNEQYF. The DNA of the CDR3 is TGTGCCAGCAGCCTCGGACAGGGGAACGAGCAGTACTTC.